This T cell receptor beta chain stems from a study of naive and memory T cell subsets. Deletions cut 1 base from V and 5 bases from J, with 17 bases between. CDR3 size: 16 residues. The germline V gene has CDR1 SGHDN and CDR2 FVKESK. Findings and caveats of the study: A clonotype means one alpha or beta sequence, not an alpha/beta pair. Over 90% of naive TCR sequences appeared only once, unlike memory subsets. Gini index rose across naive, CM, EM and EMRA in CD4 and CD8. Expression changes during T cell differentiation may affect RNA-based TCR counts.

As to this clonotype: Antigen specificity is unknown.

Both TRBC1 and TRBC2 were covered by a beta constant-region primer of two equimolar oligonucleotides. The ligated cDNA underwent four PCR rounds using SP2 and nested alpha and beta constant-region primers. MiXCR, run by TCRdb on the UMI-ligation and nested PCR reads, gives a single entry per CDR3 protein. The sample has more than 100,000 distinct CDR3 sequences, just over 35% seen once. The receptor was derived from a human donor in good health. Material: central memory CD4+ T cells from blood. The chain combines TRBV14 with TRBJ2-5; D is possibly TRBD2 (6 bases). The CDR3 spells CASSQAPRGAKETQYF. CDR3 DNA: TGTGCCAGCAGCCAAGCCCCGCGGGGAGCGAAGGAGACCCAGTACTTC.